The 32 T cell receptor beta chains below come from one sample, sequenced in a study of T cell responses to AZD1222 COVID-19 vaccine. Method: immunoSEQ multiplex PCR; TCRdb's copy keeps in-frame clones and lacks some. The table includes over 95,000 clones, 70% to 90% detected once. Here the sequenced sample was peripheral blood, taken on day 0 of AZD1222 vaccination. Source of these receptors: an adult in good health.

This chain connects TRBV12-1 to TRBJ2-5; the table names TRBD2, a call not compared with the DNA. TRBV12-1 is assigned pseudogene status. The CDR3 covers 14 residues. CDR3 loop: CASSSGGHQETQYF. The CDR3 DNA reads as TGTGCCAGCAGCTCCGGGGGTCATCAAGAGACCCAGTACTTC.

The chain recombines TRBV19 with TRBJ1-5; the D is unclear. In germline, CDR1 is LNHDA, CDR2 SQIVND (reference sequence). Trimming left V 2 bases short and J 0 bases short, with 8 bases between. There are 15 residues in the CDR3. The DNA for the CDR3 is TGTGCCAGTAGTATATCGGTTTATAGCAATCAGCCCCAGCATTTT. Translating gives CASSISVYSNQPQHF.

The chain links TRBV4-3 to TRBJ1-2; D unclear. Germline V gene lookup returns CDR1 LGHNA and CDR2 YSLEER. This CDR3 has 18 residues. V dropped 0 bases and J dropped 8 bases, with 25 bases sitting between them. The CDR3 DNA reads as TGCGCCAGCAGCCAAGATCCGGCACACCAGGCCACCTTTGGGGGCTACACCTTC. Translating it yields CASSQDPAHQATFGGYTF.

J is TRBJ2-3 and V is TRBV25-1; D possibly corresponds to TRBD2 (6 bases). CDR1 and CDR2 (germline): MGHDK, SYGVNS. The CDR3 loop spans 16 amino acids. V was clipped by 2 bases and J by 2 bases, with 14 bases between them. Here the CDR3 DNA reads TGTGCCAGCAGTGAAGGCAAGGAGGGCTACACAGATACGCAGTATTTT. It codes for CASSEGKEGYTDTQYF.

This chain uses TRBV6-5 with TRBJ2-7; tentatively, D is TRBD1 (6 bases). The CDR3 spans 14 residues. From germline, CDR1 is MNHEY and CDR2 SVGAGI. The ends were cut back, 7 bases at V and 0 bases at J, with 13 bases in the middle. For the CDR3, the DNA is TGTGCCAGCAAGACAGGCCCAAGCTCCTACGAGCAGTACTTC. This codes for CASKTGPSSYEQYF.

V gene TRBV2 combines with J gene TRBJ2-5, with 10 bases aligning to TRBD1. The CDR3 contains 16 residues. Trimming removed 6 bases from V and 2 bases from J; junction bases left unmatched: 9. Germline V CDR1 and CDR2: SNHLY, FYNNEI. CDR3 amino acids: CASSPRDRGLQETQYF. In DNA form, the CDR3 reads TGTGCCAGCAGCCCCCGGGACAGGGGACTTCAAGAGACCCAGTACTTC.

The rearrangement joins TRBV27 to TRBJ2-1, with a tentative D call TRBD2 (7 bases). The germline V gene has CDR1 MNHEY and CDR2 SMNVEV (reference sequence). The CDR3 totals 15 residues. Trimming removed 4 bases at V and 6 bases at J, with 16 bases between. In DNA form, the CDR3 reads TGTGCCAGCAGTTCAATAGGACTAGGGGGCAATGAGCAGTTCTTC. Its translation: CASSSIGLGGNEQFF.

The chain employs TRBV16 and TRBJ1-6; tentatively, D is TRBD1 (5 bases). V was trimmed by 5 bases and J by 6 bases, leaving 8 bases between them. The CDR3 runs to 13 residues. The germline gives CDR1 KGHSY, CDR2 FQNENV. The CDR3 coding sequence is TGTGCCAGCAGCAGACAGCGTAATTCACCCCTCCACTTT. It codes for CASSRQRNSPLHF.

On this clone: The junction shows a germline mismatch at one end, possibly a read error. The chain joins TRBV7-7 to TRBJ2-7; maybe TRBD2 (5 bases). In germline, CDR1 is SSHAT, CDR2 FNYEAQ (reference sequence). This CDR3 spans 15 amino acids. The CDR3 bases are TGTGCTAGCAGCTTAGCTTTCGGACTCCTTTACGAGCAGTACTTC. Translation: CASSLAFGLLYEQYF.

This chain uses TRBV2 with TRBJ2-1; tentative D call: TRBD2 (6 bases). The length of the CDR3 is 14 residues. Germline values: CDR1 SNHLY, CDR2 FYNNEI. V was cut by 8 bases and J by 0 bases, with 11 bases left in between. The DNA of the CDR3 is TGTGCCAGCTTGCGGACTAACTCCTACAATGAGCAGTTCTTC. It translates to CASLRTNSYNEQFF.

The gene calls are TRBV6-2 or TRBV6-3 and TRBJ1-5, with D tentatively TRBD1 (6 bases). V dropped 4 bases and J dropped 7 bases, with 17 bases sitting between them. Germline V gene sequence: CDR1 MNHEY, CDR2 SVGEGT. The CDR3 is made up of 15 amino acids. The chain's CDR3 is CASSSAYRDKQPQHF. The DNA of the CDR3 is TGTGCCAGCAGTTCTGCCTACAGGGATAAACAGCCCCAGCATTTT.

CDR3 DNA sequence: TGTGCCAGCAGCCCCCGGGGGTTGGGGGAGACCCAGTACTTC. Protein: CASSPRGLGETQYF. The chain links TRBV11-3 to TRBJ2-5; possibly TRBD2 for D (6 bases). The germline V and J ends were trimmed by 5 bases and 5 bases, with 15 bases remaining between them. The CDR3 loop spans 14 amino acids. The germline V gene encodes CDR1 SGHNT and CDR2 YENEEA.

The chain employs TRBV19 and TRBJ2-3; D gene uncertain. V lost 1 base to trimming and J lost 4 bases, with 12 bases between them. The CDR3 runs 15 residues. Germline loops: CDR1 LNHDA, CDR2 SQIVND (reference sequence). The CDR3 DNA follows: TGTGCCAGTAGTATAGGTCAGGCGGTAGCAGATACGCAGTATTTT. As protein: CASSIGQAVADTQYF.

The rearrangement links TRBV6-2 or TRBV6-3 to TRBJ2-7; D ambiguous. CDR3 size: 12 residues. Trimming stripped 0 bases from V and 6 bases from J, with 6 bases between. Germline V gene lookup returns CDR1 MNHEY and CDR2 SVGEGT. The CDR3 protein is CASSYSTIEQYF. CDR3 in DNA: TGTGCCAGCAGTTACTCGACGATCGAGCAGTACTTC.

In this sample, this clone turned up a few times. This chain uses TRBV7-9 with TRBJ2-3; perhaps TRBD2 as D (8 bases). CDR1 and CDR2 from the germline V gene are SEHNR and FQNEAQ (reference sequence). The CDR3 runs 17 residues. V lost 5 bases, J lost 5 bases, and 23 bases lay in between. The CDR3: CASSRLVGQAGGDTQYF. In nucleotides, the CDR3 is TGTGCCAGCAGCCGCTTGGTCGGACAGGCGGGAGGAGATACGCAGTATTTT.

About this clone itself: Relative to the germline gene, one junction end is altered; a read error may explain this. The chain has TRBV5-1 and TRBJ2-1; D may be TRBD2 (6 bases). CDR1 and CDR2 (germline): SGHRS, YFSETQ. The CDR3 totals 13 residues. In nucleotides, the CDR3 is TGTGCCAGCAACCCCCCGGGGGTGAATGAGCAGTTCTTC. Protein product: CASNPPGVNEQFF.

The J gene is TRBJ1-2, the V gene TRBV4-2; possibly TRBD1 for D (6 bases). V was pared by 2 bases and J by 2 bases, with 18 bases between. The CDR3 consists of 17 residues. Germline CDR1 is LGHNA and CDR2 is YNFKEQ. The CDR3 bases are TGTGCCAGCAGCCAAATCCTACGGGACACTGTGAACTATGGCTACACCTTC. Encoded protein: CASSQILRDTVNYGYTF.

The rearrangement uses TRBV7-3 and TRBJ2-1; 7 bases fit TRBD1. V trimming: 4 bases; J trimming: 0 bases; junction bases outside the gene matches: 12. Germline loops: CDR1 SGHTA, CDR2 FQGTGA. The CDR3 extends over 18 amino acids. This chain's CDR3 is CASSSGTESVGSYNEQFF. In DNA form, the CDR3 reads TGTGCCAGCAGCTCAGGGACAGAGTCGGTAGGCTCCTACAATGAGCAGTTCTTC.

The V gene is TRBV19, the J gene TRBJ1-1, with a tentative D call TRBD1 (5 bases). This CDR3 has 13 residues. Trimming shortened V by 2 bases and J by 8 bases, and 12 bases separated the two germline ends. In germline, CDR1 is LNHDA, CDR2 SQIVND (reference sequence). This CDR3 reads CASSIFGGKEAFF. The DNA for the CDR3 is TGTGCCAGTAGTATATTTGGGGGGAAGGAAGCTTTCTTT.

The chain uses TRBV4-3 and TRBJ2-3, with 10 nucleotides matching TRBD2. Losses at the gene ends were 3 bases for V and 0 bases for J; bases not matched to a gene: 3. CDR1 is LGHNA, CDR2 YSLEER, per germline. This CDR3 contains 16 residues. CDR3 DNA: TGCGCCAGCAGCCAGGGGACTAGCGTTAGCACAGATACGCAGTATTTT. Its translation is CASSQGTSVSTDTQYF.

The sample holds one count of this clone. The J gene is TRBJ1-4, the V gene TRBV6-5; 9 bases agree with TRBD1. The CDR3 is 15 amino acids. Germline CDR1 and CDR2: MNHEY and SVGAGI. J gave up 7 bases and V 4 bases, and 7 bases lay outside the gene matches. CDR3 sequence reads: CASSLTGGDGEKLFF. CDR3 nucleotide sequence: TGTGCCAGCAGTTTAACAGGGGGCGACGGTGAAAAACTGTTTTTT.

The CDR3 sequence: CASSLSLATDTQYF. In DNA, the CDR3 is TGTGCCAGCAGTTTATCGCTAGCAACAGATACGCAGTATTTT. The chain couples TRBV27 to TRBJ2-3, with D possibly matching TRBD2 (5 bases). Germline-derived CDR1 and CDR2 are MNHEY and SMNVEV (reference sequence). The V gene lost 0 bases and the J gene lost 3 bases, with 7 bases spanning the gap. The CDR3 is made up of 14 amino acids.

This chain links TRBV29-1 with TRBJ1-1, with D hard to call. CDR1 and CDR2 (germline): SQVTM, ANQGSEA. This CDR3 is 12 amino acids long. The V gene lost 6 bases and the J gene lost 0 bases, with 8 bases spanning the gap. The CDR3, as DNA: TGCAGCGTCCTACCACTGAACACTGAAGCTTTCTTT. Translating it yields CSVLPLNTEAFF.

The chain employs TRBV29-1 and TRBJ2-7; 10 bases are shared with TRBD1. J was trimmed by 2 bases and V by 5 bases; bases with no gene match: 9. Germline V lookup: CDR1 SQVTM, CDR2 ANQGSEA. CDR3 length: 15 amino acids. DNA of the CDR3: TGCAGCGTTTCCTATCATGGGACAGGGGCCTACGAGCAGTACTTC. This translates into CSVSYHGTGAYEQYF.

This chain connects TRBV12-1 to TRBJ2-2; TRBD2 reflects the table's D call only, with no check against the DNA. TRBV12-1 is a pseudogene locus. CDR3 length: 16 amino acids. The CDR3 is CASSFNWREGTGELFF. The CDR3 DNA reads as TGTGCCAGCAGCTTTAATTGGCGGGAGGGCACCGGGGAGCTGTTTTTT.

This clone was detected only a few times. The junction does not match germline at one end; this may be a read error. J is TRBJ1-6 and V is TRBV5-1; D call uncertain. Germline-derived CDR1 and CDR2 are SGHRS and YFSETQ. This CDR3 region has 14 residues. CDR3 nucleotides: TGTGCCAGCAGCTTGGCCAGGATCAATTCACCCCTCCACTTT. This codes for CASSLARINSPLHF.

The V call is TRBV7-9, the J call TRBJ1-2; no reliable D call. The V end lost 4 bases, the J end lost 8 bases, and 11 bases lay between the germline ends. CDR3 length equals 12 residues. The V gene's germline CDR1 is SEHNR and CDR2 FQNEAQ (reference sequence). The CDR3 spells CASSYEDLGYTF. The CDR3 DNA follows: TGTGCCAGCAGCTATGAGGATTTGGGCTACACCTTC.

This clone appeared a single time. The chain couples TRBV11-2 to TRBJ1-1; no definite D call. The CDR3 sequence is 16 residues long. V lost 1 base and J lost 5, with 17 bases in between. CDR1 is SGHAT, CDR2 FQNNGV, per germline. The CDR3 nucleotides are TGTGCCAGCAGCTTAGTGCCGGCAGGATACGGTACTGAAGCTTTCTTT. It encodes CASSLVPAGYGTEAFF.

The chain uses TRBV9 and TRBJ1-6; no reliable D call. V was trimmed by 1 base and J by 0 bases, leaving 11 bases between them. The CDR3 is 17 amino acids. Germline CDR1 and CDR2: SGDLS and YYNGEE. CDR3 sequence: CASSVSTLGSYNSPLHF. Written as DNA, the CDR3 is TGTGCCAGCAGCGTATCTACTCTGGGCTCCTATAATTCACCCCTCCACTTT.

Here the CDR3 reads CSAREYNEQFF. The CDR3 DNA reads TGCAGTGCTCGGGAGTACAATGAGCAGTTCTTC. The chain combines TRBV20-1 with TRBJ2-1, with D tentatively TRBD2 (6 bases). Germline CDR1 is DFQATT and CDR2 is SNEGSKA (reference sequence). The V and J ends lost 5 bases and 4 bases respectively, with 6 bases between them. The length of the CDR3 is 11 residues.

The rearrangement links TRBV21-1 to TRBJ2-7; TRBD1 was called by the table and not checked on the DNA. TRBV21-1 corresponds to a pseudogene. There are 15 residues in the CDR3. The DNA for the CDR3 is TGTGCCAGCAGCCCCGACAGGCAGAGCTCCTACGAGCAGTACGTC. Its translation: CASSPDRQSSYEQYV.

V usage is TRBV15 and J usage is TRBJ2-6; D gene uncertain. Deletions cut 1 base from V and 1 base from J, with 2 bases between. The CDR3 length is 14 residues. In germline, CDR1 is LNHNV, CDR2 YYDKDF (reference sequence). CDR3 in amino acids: CATSRGSGANVLTF. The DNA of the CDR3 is TGTGCCACCAGCAGAGGTTCTGGGGCCAACGTCCTGACTTTC.